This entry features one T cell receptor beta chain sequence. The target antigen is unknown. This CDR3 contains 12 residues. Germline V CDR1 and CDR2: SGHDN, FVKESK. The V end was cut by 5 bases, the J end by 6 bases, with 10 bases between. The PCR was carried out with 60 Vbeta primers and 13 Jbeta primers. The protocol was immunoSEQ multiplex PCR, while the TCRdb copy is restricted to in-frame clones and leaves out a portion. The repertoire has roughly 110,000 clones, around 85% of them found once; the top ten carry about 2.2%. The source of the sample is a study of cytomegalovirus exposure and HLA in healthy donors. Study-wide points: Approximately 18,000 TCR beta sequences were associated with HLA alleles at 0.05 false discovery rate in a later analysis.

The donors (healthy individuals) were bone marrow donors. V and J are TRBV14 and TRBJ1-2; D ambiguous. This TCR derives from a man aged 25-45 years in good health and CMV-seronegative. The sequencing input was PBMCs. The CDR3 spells CASSSPVDGYTF. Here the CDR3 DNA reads TGTGCCAGCAGCTCCCCGGTGGATGGCTACACCTTC.